Given below is one T cell receptor (beta chain) in context. Its target is unknown. Trimming shortened V by 8 bases and J by 10 bases, and 12 bases separated the two germline ends. Germline V CDR1 and CDR2: SEHNR, FQNEAQ (reference sequence). There are 11 residues in the CDR3. In TCRdb, the 5' RACE reads were re-called with MiXCR into one record per CDR3 protein. Here the sample spans fewer than 700,000 distinct CDR3 sequences, more than 15% being singletons. This entry belongs to a study of T-cell memory formation after mild COVID-19. Study-level results: Mostly located in CM and EM were contracting CD4+ clones, with contracting CD8+ clones located in EMRA. Some SARS-CoV-2-responding clones were already detected in memory before infection. Later expanders leaned CD4+, whereas day 15 to 85 contracting clones were balanced CD4/CD8.

This clonotype was obtained from an adult woman who had mild COVID-19 (a few samples of this study predate the infection). Cell type and time point are not known. The V and J genes are TRBV7-9 and TRBJ1-5, with unresolved D. Sequenced sample: PBMCs or a T cell subset sorted from them (not recorded which). The CDR3, as DNA: TGTGCCAGCGCGGGAGTGGGTCCCCAGCATTTT. Protein product: CASAGVGPQHF.